The sequence of this T cell receptor beta chain was determined in a study of T cell repertoires in cytomegalovirus infection. TCRdb analysed the reads with MiXCR anew, one entry per CDR3 protein. The sample yields approximately 550,000 distinct CDR3 sequences, 16% seen once. This CDR3 region has 13 residues. The V gene end was trimmed by 7 bases and the J gene end by 6 bases; junction bases not matched to a gene: 6. Per the germline V gene, CDR1 is SNHLY and CDR2 is FYNNEI. The chain carries TRBV2 and TRBJ2-1; 7 bases are shared with TRBD2. This TCR came from a human donor in good health (CMV status not recorded). Some clones in this sample may be carry-over from other donors' samples. The sample was CD8+ T cells from PBMCs. CDR3: CASTLLASNEQFF. DNA for the CDR3: TGTGCCAGCACCCTACTAGCGAGCAATGAGCAGTTCTTC.